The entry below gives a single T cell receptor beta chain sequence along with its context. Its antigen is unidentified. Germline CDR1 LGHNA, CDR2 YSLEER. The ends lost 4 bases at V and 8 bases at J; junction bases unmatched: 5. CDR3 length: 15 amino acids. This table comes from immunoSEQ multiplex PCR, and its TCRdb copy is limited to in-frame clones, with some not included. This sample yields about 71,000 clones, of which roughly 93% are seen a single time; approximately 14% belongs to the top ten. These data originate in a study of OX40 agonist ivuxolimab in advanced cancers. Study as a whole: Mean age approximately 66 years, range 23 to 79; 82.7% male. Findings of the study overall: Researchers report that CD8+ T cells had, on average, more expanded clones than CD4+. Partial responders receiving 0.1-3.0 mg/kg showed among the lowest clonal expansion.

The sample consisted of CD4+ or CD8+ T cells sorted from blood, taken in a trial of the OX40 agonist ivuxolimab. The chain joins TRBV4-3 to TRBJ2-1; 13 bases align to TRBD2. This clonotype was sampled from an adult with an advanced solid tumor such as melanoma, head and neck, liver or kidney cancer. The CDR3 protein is CASSLRTSGSDEQFF. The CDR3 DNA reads TGCGCCAGCAGCCTCAGGACTAGCGGGAGTGATGAGCAGTTCTTC.